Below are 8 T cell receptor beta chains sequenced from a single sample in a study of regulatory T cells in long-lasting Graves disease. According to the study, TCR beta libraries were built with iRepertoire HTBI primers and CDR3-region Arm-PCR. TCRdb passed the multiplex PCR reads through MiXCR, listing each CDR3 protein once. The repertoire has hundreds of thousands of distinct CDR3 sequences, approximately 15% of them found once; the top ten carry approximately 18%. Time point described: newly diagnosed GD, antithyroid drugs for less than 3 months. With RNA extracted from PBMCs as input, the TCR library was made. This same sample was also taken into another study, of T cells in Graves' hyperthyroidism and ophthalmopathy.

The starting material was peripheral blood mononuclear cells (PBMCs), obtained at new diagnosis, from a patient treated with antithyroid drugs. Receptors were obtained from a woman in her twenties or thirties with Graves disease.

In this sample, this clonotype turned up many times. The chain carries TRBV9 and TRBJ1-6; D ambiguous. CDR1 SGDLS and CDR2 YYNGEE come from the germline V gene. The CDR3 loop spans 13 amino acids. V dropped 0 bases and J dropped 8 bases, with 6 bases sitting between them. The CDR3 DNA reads TGTGCCAGCAGCGTAGGGAGAGATTCACCCCTCCACTTT. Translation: CASSVGRDSPLHF.

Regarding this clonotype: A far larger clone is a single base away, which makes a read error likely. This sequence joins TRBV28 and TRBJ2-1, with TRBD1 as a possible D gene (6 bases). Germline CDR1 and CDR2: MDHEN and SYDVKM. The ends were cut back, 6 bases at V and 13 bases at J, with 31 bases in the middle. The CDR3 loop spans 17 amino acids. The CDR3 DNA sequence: TGTGCCAGCAGACCAACGGACAGCCGAGCCGCCCAAGAGACCCAGTTCTTC. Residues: CASRPTDSRAAQETQFF.

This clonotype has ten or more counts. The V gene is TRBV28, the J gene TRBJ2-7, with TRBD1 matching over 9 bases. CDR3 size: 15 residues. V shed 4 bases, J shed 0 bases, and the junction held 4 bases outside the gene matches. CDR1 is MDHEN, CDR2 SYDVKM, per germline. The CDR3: CASSSGQGRSYEQYF. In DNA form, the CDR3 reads TGTGCCAGCAGTTCAGGACAGGGGCGCTCCTACGAGCAGTACTTC.

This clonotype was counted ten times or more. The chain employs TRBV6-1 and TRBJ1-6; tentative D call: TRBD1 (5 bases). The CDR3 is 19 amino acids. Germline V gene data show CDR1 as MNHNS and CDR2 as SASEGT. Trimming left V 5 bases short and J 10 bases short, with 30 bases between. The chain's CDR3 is CASSPTTARRTLGASPLHF. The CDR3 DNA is TGTGCCAGCAGTCCCACGACAGCACGACGGACTCTCGGCGCCTCACCCCTCCACTTT.

The DNA for the CDR3 is TGTGCCAGCAGTGAGGCCGGGCGGAATGAGCAGTTCTTC. This translates into CASSEAGRNEQFF. The chain has TRBV6-1 and TRBJ2-1; no definite D call. The length of the CDR3 is 13 residues. The V gene's germline CDR1 is MNHNS and CDR2 SASEGT. Trimming removed 3 bases from V and 7 bases from J, with 10 bases in between.

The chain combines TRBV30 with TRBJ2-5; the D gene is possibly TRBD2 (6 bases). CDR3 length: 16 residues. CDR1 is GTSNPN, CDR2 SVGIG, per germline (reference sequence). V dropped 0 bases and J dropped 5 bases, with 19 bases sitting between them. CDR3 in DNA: TGTGCCTGGAGTGTAGGGCGGGGACGGTTCAAGGAGACCCAGTACTTC. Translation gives CAWSVGRGRFKETQYF.

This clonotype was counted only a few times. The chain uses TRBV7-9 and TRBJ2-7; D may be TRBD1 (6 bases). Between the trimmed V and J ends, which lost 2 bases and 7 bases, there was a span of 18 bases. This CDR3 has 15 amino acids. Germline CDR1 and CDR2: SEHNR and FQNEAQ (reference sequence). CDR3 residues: CASSLSDRAGGEQYF. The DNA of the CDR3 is TGTGCCAGCAGCTTATCGGACAGAGCCGGCGGGGAGCAGTACTTC. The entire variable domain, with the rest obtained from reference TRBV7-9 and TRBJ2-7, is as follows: DTGVSQNPRHKITKRGQNVTFRCDPISEHNRLYWYRQTLGQGPEFLTYFQNEAQLEKSRLLSDRFSAERPKGSFSTLEIQRTEQGDSAMYLCASSLSDRAGGEQYFGPGTRLTVT.

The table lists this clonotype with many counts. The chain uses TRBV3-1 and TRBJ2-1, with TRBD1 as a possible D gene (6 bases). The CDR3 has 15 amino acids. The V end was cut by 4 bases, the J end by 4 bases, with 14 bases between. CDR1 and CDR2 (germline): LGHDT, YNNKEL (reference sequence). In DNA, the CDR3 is TGTGCCAGCAGCCGCACTGGGGGCTCGTACAATGAGCAGTTCTTC. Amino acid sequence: CASSRTGGSYNEQFF.